This T cell receptor (beta chain) emerged from a study of CD8 T cells in ankylosing spondylitis. General study results and limits: Disease-linked clones were found to be CD8+ and relatively rare in peripheral blood. Prior literature has documented some motif variants in synovial fluid and blood from reactive arthritis.

Quantitative barcoded 5'-RACE was used to prepare TCR beta libraries. MiXCR, applied by TCRdb to the 5' RACE reads, yields one record per CDR3 protein. The repertoire holds 240,000 or so distinct CDR3 sequences, roughly 10% seen once, with 6% to 8.5% in the top ten. Concerning this clonotype itself: Its specificity is not known. Germline is not matched at one junction end, which may reflect a read error.

This CDR3 comprises 13 residues. CDR1 MRHNA and CDR2 SNTAGT come from the germline V gene. Sequencing used blood, either unsorted or a sorted T cell fraction (not recorded which). The chain recombines TRBV6-4 with TRBJ2-1; D ambiguous. The receptor comes from a male donor with ankylosing spondylitis or in good health (not recorded which). The CDR3 region is CASSDNSYNEQLF. The CDR3 coding sequence is TGTGCCAGCAGTGACAACTCCTACAATGAGCAGTTGTTC.